The sequence of this T cell receptor beta chain was determined in a study of blood T cell repertoires in COVID-19. Study-level information: Specimens from acute and convalescent COVID-19 originated in the United States, Italy and Spain. The analysed material was cDNA or gDNA that came from T cells, B-cell-depleted T cells, or PBMCs.

Only a few counts were recorded for this clone. Per the original data handling: Amplified reference gene primers provided the basis for estimating nucleated cell counts. Assay used: immunoSEQ multiplex PCR; TCRdb lists only in-frame clones, some missing. That table is the source of V, J and clone size, and D and trimming were worked out from the DNA. The data contain 100,000 to 150,000 clones, approximately 81% of them singletons. Trimming removed 3 bases at V and 13 bases at J, with 22 bases between. CDR1 and CDR2 (germline): DFQATT, SNEGSKA (reference sequence). The CDR3 consists of 15 residues. This sequence was found in a man aged 35-49 years with active or convalescent COVID-19. The V and J genes are TRBV20-1 and TRBJ1-6; a possible D gene is TRBD1 (5 bases). Input material: peripheral blood. The CDR3 loop is CSASVGGTGQGPLHF. The CDR3 DNA sequence: TGCAGTGCTAGTGTCGGAGGGACGGGCCAAGGGCCCCTCCACTTT.